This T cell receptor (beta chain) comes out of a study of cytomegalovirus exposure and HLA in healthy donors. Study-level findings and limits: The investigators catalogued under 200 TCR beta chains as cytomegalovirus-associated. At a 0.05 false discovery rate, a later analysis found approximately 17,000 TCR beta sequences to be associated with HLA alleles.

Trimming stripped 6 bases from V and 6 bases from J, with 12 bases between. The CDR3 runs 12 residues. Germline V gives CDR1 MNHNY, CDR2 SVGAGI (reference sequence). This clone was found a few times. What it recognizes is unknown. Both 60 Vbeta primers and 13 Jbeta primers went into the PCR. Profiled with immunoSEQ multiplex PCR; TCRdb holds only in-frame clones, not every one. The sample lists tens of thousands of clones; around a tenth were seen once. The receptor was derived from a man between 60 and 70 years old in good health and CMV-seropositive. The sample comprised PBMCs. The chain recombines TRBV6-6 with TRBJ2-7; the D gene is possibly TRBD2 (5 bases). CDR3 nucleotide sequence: TGTGCCAGCAGCCCTAATGAGGGCGAGCAGTACTTC. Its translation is CASSPNEGEQYF.